This entry features one T cell receptor (beta chain) sequence. This specimen comes from a study of shared T cell receptors in the human thymus. Only in-frame clones appear in the TCRdb table, and some are missing; sequencing was by immunoSEQ multiplex PCR. The sample lists about 710,000 clones, roughly 86% occurring once. This CDR3 has 15 amino acids. V lost 4 bases and J lost 0; bases outside the gene matches: 4. Germline-derived CDR1 and CDR2 are MNHEY and SMNVEV (reference sequence). Separately, the same data were catalogued under a study of human thymus T cells. That study reports: Thymic repertoires of unrelated individuals were reported in related research to overlap highly.

Sequenced: thymocytes. This clonotype originated in a boy younger than two with a congenital heart defect. The chain recombines TRBV27 with TRBJ2-7, with 9 bases lining up with TRBD1. CDR3 sequence: CASSYGQGISYEQYF. The DNA of the CDR3 is TGTGCCAGCAGTTACGGACAGGGGATCTCCTACGAGCAGTACTTC.